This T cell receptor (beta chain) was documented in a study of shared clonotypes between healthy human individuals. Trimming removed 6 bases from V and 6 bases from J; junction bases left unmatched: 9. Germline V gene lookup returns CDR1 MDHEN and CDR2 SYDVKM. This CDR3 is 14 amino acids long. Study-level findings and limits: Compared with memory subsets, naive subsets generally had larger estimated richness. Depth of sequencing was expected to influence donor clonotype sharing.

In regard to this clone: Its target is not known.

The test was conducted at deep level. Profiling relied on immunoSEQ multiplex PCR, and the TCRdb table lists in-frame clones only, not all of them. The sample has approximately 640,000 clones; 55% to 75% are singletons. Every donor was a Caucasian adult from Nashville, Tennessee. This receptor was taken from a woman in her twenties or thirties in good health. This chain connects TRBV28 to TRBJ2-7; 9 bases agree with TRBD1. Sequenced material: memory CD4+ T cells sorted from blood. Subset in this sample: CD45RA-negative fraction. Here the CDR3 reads CASSPGTGFGEQYF. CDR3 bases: TGTGCCAGCAGCCCCGGGACAGGGTTTGGCGAGCAGTACTTC. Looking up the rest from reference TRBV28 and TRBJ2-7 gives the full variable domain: DVKVTQSSRYLVKRTGEKVFLECVQDMDHENMFWYRQDPGLGLRLIYFSYDVKMKEKGDIPEGYSVSREKKERFSLILESASTNQTSMYLCASSPGTGFGEQYFGPGTRLTVT.